These T cell receptor beta chains were read from a single sample in a study of blood T cell repertoires in COVID-19. Here immunoSEQ multiplex PCR was the method, and the copy in TCRdb shows in-frame clones only, minus some. The profile shows around 160,000 clones, 88% of them singletons. What was sequenced was PBMCs or T cells enriched from blood (not recorded which). All receptors come from a woman in her 30s with acute COVID-19. Both conserved end residues are part of each CDR3. The D gene is left open where the match is weak. Clone size appears in some rows only: once, few, many, or a class for an expanded clone.

>TRBJ2-3|TRBD2|once|TRBV7-3
TGTGCCAGCAGCCTACAGGGAGCGGGAGTGGCAGATACGCAGTATTTT
CASSLQGAGVADTQYF
>TRBJ2-7|TRBD1|NA|TRBV5-1
TGCGCCAGCAGCTTGACGGGACAGGGGCCCTACGAGCAGTACTTC
CASSLTGQGPYEQYF
>TRBJ1-4|NA|NA|TRBV28
TGTGCCAGCACCGAGCGGCAGAATAATGAAAAACTGTTTTTT
CASTERQNNEKLFF
>TRBJ2-5|NA|NA|TRBV25-1
TGTGCCAGCAGTGAACCAGGACACTACGAGACCCAGTACTTC
CASSEPGHYETQYF
>TRBJ2-2|TRBD2|NA|TRBV7-2
TGTGCCAGCAGCTTAGTAACACTAGCGGGAGGTAGGGCCGGGGAGCTGTTTTTT
CASSLVTLAGGRAGELFF
>TRBJ2-3|TRBD2|NA|TRBV5-1
TGCGCCAGCAGCTCGGGACTAGCGGGTGCCGCAGATACGCAGTATTTT
CASSSGLAGAADTQYF
>TRBJ2-7|NA|NA|TRBV6-5
TGTGCCAGCAGTAGGCAGCCCTTATCGGGGGAGCAGTACTTC
CASSRQPLSGEQYF
>TRBJ2-7|TRBD2|NA|TRBV4-3
TGCGCCAGCAGCCAAGTAGATTCAGCGGGATACGAGCAGTACTTC
CASSQVDSAGYEQYF
>TRBJ2-7|TRBD1|NA|TRBV28
TGTGCCAGCGTAATAGGACAGGGGATCTCCTACGAGCAGTACTTC
CASVIGQGISYEQYF
>TRBJ1-6|NA|NA|TRBV18
TGTGCCAGCTCACCACCGGTCACAGGGAAATCACCCCTCCACTTT
CASSPPVTGKSPLHF
>TRBJ1-5|TRBD1|NA|TRBV28
TGTGCCAGCAGTTTCCCCGGGACAGGGATCAATCAGCCCCAGCATTTT
CASSFPGTGINQPQHF
>TRBJ1-3|TRBD1|few|TRBV6-5
TGTGCCAGCAGGGACAGGGGTGGAAACACCATATATTTT
CASRDRGGNTIYF
>TRBJ2-2|TRBD1|NA|TRBV5-4
TGTGCCAGCAGCCAGGGACAGGGTAACACCGGGGAGCTGTTTTTT
CASSQGQGNTGELFF
>TRBJ2-1|NA|NA|TRBV21-1
TGTGCCAGCAGCCCCCCCCGGCTAGCGGGAGAGGCCAATGAGCAGTTCTTC
CASSPPRLAGEANEQFF
>TRBJ2-2|TRBD1|NA|TRBV7-9
TGTGCCAGCAGCCCCGGACAGGGGGCGGACACCGGGGAGCTGTTTTTT
CASSPGQGADTGELFF
>TRBJ1-6|NA|NA|TRBV28
TGTGCCAGCAGTTTGGTAGCCTATAATTCACCCCTCCACTTT
CASSLVAYNSPLHF
>TRBJ2-7|NA|NA|TRBV20-1
TGCAGTGCTAGACCGACAGACGAGCAGTACTTC
CSARPTDEQYF
>TRBJ1-2|NA|NA|TRBV7-8
TGTGCCAGCAGCCCGAGGGAGTCGACAGGAAGAGGGAACTATGGCTACACCTTC
CASSPRESTGRGNYGYTF
>TRBJ2-1|TRBD2|NA|TRBV28
TGTGCCAGCAGTCCCCTTAGCGGGAGCTCCTACAATGAGCAGTTCTTC
CASSPLSGSSYNEQFF
>TRBJ2-4|TRBD2|once|TRBV18
TGTGCCAGCTCACCTCCAGGGAGGGTAGCCAAAAACATTCAGTACTTC
CASSPPGRVAKNIQYF
>TRBJ1-4|TRBD1|NA|TRBV15
TGTGCCACCAGCAGCCGGACAGGGGAAAATGAAAAACTGTTTTTT
CATSSRTGENEKLFF
>TRBJ2-3|TRBD2|NA|TRBV6-2/TRBV6-3
TGTGCCAGCAGTCGAGGGCGGGGGTCAGATACGCAGTATTTT
CASSRGRGSDTQYF
>TRBJ2-7|NA|NA|TRBV5-1
TGCGCCAGCGGGGAGGGCCGTACAGGGTCTAGCTACGAGCAGTACTTC
CASGEGRTGSSYEQYF
>TRBJ2-5|TRBD1|NA|TRBV18
TGTGCCAGCTCACGACAGGGGGCCGGTGAGACCCAGTACTTC
CASSRQGAGETQYF
>TRBJ2-5|TRBD2|NA|TRBV6-5
TGTGCCAGCAGTAGCGGGACCCCTCGCGAGACCCAGTACTTC
CASSSGTPRETQYF
>TRBJ2-2|TRBD1|NA|TRBV6-5
TGTGCCAGCAGTTACGCAGGACAGGGGGCCGCCGGGGAGCTGTTTTTT
CASSYAGQGAAGELFF